This T cell receptor (beta chain) stems from a study of identical twins. TCRdb re-called the 5' RACE reads with MiXCR, one entry per CDR3 protein. The data hold some 500,000 distinct CDR3 sequences, with 9% to 10% observed a single time. V dropped 5 bases and J dropped 5; count of bases not matched to a gene: 14. CDR1 is DFQATT, CDR2 SNEGSKA, per germline (reference sequence). The CDR3 totals 15 residues. Overall study findings and caveats: Interpretation of the results relied on cross-sectional statistical analysis and not on following the same donors.

This clonotype was seen ten or more times. Its antigen is as yet unknown. These data were likewise used in another study, on yellow fever vaccine responses in identical twins.

J is TRBJ2-5 and V is TRBV20-1; 7 nucleotides agree with TRBD2. The receptor's source is a woman between 18 and 29 years old in good health. The sample was PBMCs. The chain's CDR3 is CSARSEAGAGETQYF. CDR3 bases: TGCAGTGCTCGAAGCGAGGCGGGAGCTGGTGAGACCCAGTACTTC.